Listed below are T cell receptor beta chains from one sample, sequenced in a study of CD8 T cells in ankylosing spondylitis. Using its own MiXCR run on the 5' RACE reads, TCRdb lists one record per CDR3 protein. The sample consists of some 840,000 distinct CDR3 sequences, about 12% of them appearing once. The specimen was blood, either unsorted or a sorted T cell fraction (not recorded which). The receptors stem from a male donor with ankylosing spondylitis. CDR3s include the opening cysteine and the closing phenylalanine or tryptophan. A D gene is named only where the DNA matches it firmly. Only part of the rows carry a size: once, few, many, or a class if the clone is expanded.

D gene	V gene	clone size	J gene	CDR3 protein	CDR3 DNA
TRBD2	TRBV20-1	few	TRBJ2-5	CSARDFTSGIETQYF	TGCAGTGCTAGAGATTTTACTAGCGGAATAGAGACCCAGTACTTC
-	TRBV7-8	-	TRBJ2-2	CASSRTEAGELFF	TGTGCCAGCAGCCGTACGGAGGCCGGGGAGCTGTTTTTT
TRBD1	TRBV5-5	-	TRBJ2-2	CASSPGQGAWGELFF	TGTGCCAGCAGTCCGGGACAGGGGGCTTGGGGGGAGCTGTTTTTT
-	TRBV7-2	many	TRBJ1-1	CASSLVTSRGAFF	TGTGCCAGCAGCTTAGTGACGTCCCGAGGGGCTTTCTTT
-	TRBV28	few	TRBJ1-5	CASRQIQGVNQPQHF	TGTGCCAGCAGGCAAATTCAGGGAGTCAATCAGCCCCAGCATTTT
TRBD2	TRBV20-1	few	TRBJ2-1	CSATFLAGVENEQFF	TGCAGTGCTACCTTTCTAGCGGGAGTGGAGAATGAGCAGTTCTTC
TRBD1	TRBV7-2	-	TRBJ2-1	CASRLGQVSSYNEQFF	TGTGCCAGCAGATTGGGACAGGTCAGCTCCTACAATGAGCAGTTCTTC
-	TRBV7-3	few	TRBJ2-3	CASSFTRDRGTDTQYF	TGTGCCAGCAGCTTCACCCGGGACCGAGGCACAGATACGCAGTATTTT
TRBD2	TRBV2	-	TRBJ2-1	CASSGGPSGGFNEQFF	TGTGCCAGCAGTGGGGGTCCTAGCGGGGGGTTTAATGAGCAGTTCTTC
TRBD2	TRBV20-1	few	TRBJ2-5	CSAEASGRGLETQYF	TGCAGTGCAGAGGCTAGCGGGAGAGGGTTGGAGACCCAGTACTTC
TRBD2	TRBV29-1	many	TRBJ2-5	CSVARSRLAGSGRAQYF	TGCAGCGTTGCCAGATCCCGACTAGCGGGATCTGGCAGGGCCCAGTACTTC
-	TRBV12-3/TRBV12-4	few	TRBJ2-3	CASSFGSDSTDTQYF	TGTGCCAGCAGTTTTGGGTCGGACAGCACAGATACGCAGTATTTT
-	TRBV5-1	many	TRBJ1-1	CASRLDTTTEAFF	TGCGCCAGCAGGTTGGACACGACCACTGAAGCTTTCTTT
TRBD2	TRBV5-1	many	TRBJ2-1	CASSNLAGDNEQFF	TGCGCCAGCAGCAATCTAGCGGGAGACAATGAGCAGTTCTTC
-	TRBV10-3	few	TRBJ2-1	CAIRDPSLGGSNEQFF	TGTGCCATCAGAGACCCTTCACTGGGCGGTTCTAATGAGCAGTTCTTC
TRBD1	TRBV29-1	many	TRBJ1-2	CSVGDRDYGYTF	TGCAGCGTAGGAGACAGGGACTATGGCTACACCTTC
-	TRBV7-9	-	TRBJ1-5	CASQSGDNQPQHF	TGTGCCAGCCAGTCAGGGGACAATCAGCCCCAGCATTTT
-	TRBV9	few	TRBJ2-3	CASTLGGDTQYF	TGTGCCAGCACCTTAGGCGGAGATACGCAGTATTTT
-	TRBV7-9	-	TRBJ2-7	CASSPDTFEQYF	TGTGCCAGCAGCCCGGATACGTTTGAGCAGTACTTC
-	TRBV11-2	few	TRBJ2-1	CASSGGHQFF	TGTGCCAGCAGCGGGGGCCACCAGTTCTTC
-	TRBV28	few	TRBJ2-1	CASITPNNEQFF	TGTGCCAGTATAACACCTAACAATGAGCAGTTCTTC
-	TRBV5-1	many	TRBJ2-1	CASSLSSGAYNEQFF	TGCGCCAGCAGCTTGAGCAGTGGGGCCTACAATGAGCAGTTCTTC
TRBD2	TRBV9	few	TRBJ2-5	CASSVGLAGGLETQYF	TGTGCCAGCAGCGTGGGTCTAGCGGGGGGGCTAGAGACCCAGTACTTC
TRBD1	TRBV6-4	few	TRBJ2-7	CASSETGVQYF	TGTGCCAGCAGTGAAACAGGGGTGCAGTACTTC
-	TRBV27	once	TRBJ1-5	CASSFKPNSLNQPQHF	TGTGCCAGCAGTTTTAAGCCCAACTCACTTAATCAGCCCCAGCATTTT
TRBD2	TRBV15	many	TRBJ2-1	CATSRVSSGRDPFF	TGTGCCACCAGCAGAGTGAGTAGCGGGAGGGATCCGTTCTTC
-	TRBV7-2	-	TRBJ2-1	CASSPGGAVKGNEQFF	TGTGCCAGCAGCCCCGGGGGTGCAGTAAAGGGCAATGAGCAGTTCTTC
TRBD1	TRBV20-1	-	TRBJ2-7	CSARPRRTGAYEQYF	TGCAGTGCTAGACCTAGAAGGACAGGGGCCTACGAGCAGTACTTC
-	TRBV29-1	many	TRBJ1-1	CSVGGGDEAFF	TGCAGCGTCGGGGGTGGGGACGAAGCTTTCTTT
-	TRBV6-1	few	TRBJ1-5	CASSKPTRTQGLNQHF	TGTGCCAGCAGTAAGCCCACACGCACGCAGGGCCTCAACCAGCATTTT
TRBD1	TRBV9	few	TRBJ1-1	CASSVDWGQDEAFF	TGTGCCAGCAGCGTAGACTGGGGACAGGATGAAGCTTTCTTT
-	TRBV9	-	TRBJ2-2	CASSRGGGVTGELFF	TGTGCCAGCAGCCGAGGGGGGGGAGTCACCGGGGAGCTGTTTTTT
-	TRBV5-6	few	TRBJ2-1	CASSLVGGWGEQFF	TGTGCCAGCAGCTTAGTGGGGGGATGGGGTGAGCAGTTCTTC
TRBD2	TRBV12-3/TRBV12-4	-	TRBJ2-7	CASSLALSASGEYF	TGTGCCAGCAGTTTAGCTTTGTCGGCGAGCGGGGAGTACTTC
-	TRBV3-1	-	TRBJ1-3	CASSQVGGRGSGNTIYF	TGTGCCAGCAGCCAGGTCGGGGGCAGGGGCTCTGGAAACACCATATATTTT
-	TRBV5-1	few	TRBJ2-5	CASSLGDEETQYF	TGCGCCAGCAGCTTGGGGGACGAAGAGACCCAGTACTTC
-	TRBV9	-	TRBJ2-1	CASSSTGRSYSEQFF	TGTGCCAGCAGCTCCACAGGGAGGTCCTACAGTGAGCAGTTCTTC
TRBD2	TRBV20-1	-	TRBJ2-3	CSARGSGGFTDTQYF	TGCAGTGCTAGAGGTAGCGGGGGGTTCACAGATACGCAGTATTTT
TRBD1	TRBV20-1	-	TRBJ1-1	CSARQGAAFF	TGCAGTGCTCGACAGGGCGCAGCTTTCTTT